This TCR beta chain was sequenced in a study of CD8 T cells in Susac syndrome. The CD8+ and CD4+ T cells were isolated magnetically using a negative isolation approach, whereas the TEMRA cells were enriched by FACS. The CDR3 has 14 residues. Germline CDR1 is SGHRS and CDR2 is YFSETQ. The V end lost 4 bases, the J end lost 5 bases, and 15 bases lay between the germline ends. An input of about 0.5 to 1 ug of RNA was subjected to reverse transcription using random hexamers. An immunoSEQ multiplex PCR amplified TCR beta CDR3 over 54 Vbeta and 13 Jbeta. TCRdb independently ran MiXCR on the immunoSEQ multiplex PCR reads; one entry per CDR3 protein. The table shows approximately 190,000 distinct CDR3 sequences, with approximately 93% occurring only once.

The specimen sequenced was CD4+ T cells from PBMCs. The receptor's source is a human donor in good health. The chain couples TRBV5-1 to TRBJ2-5; D ambiguous. The CDR3 coding sequence is TGCGCCAGCAGCCCTTTGGGTTTAGGGGAGACCCAGTACTTC. This encodes CASSPLGLGETQYF.